This entry is about one T cell receptor (beta chain). Its matching antigen is unknown. Assay: immunoSEQ multiplex PCR; the TCRdb copy retains only in-frame clones and omits some. The sample includes about 78,000 clones, almost 97% of them seen just once. V was shortened by 3 bases and J by 3 bases, with 20 bases between the two germline ends. CDR1 GTSNPN and CDR2 SVGIG come from the germline V gene (reference sequence). This CDR3 region has 16 residues. The source of the sample is a study of cytomegalovirus exposure and HLA in healthy donors. Study-wide results and limits: A few CMV-associated chains proved CMV antigen-specific in vitro. According to a subsequent analysis, TCR clusters from the first cohort were inclined to appear together in the 110 or so validation repertoires. Cytomegalovirus status was reportedly diagnosed by the classifier with high sensitivity and specificity.

V gene TRBV30 combines with J gene TRBJ1-2, with D unresolved. The source material was PBMCs. The clonotype comes from a young man in good health and CMV-seropositive. The DNA for the CDR3 is TGTGCCTGGAGGGACCCCGGACGGCGGGCCGACTATGGCTACACCTTC. It codes for CAWRDPGRRADYGYTF.